These 23 T cell receptor beta chains came from one sample sequenced in a study of shared T cell receptors in the human thymus. Data came from immunoSEQ multiplex PCR; TCRdb stores just in-frame clones and leaves some out. Among 700,000 to 750,000 clones listed, roughly 88% were seen once. The data were also submitted as part of a second study, on human thymus T cells.

Material: thymocytes. All receptors derive from a girl under two years old with a congenital heart defect.

The rearrangement joins TRBV7-9 to TRBJ2-4; 9 bases agree with TRBD1. Germline V gene sequence: CDR1 SEHNR, CDR2 FQNEAQ (reference sequence). The length of the CDR3 is 19 residues. The V and J ends lost 5 bases and 0 bases, in that order; junction bases with no gene match: 14. The CDR3, as DNA: TGTGCCAGCAGCACCCGACAGGGGGGATCTTCACTAGCCAAAAACATTCAGTACTTC. Translating it yields CASSTRQGGSSLAKNIQYF.

This clone occurred a few times. The chain combines TRBV27 with TRBJ2-3; 7 bases map to TRBD2. V was pared by 5 bases and J by 2 bases, with 10 bases of the junction left unmatched. CDR3 length: 16 amino acids. Germline loops: CDR1 MNHEY, CDR2 SMNVEV (reference sequence). Here the CDR3 reads CASSPRTRGITDTQYF. CDR3 sequence (DNA): TGTGCCAGCAGTCCCCGGACTAGGGGCATCACAGATACGCAGTATTTT.

This sequence joins TRBV19 and TRBJ1-6, with 9 bases aligning to TRBD1. This CDR3 comprises 17 residues. Germline lookup yields CDR1 LNHDA and CDR2 SQIVND (reference sequence). V lost 5 bases, J lost 14 bases, and 19 bases stayed unmatched. The CDR3 reads CASSRLRDRENGGSLHF. In DNA, the CDR3 is TGTGCCAGTAGTCGGCTCCGGGACAGGGAAAATGGAGGGTCCCTCCACTTT.

The chain is built from TRBV7-2 and TRBJ2-7; TRBD2 agrees at 12 bases. Losses at the gene ends were 2 bases for V and 4 bases for J; bases not matched to a gene: 6. The germline V gene has CDR1 SGHTA and CDR2 FQGNSA. CDR3 size: 16 residues. CDR3 sequence reads: CASSLTASGGAYEQYF. CDR3 sequence (DNA): TGTGCCAGCAGCTTAACAGCTAGCGGGGGGGCGTACGAGCAGTACTTC.

J is TRBJ1-5 and V is TRBV27; unclear D gene. The CDR3 loop spans 14 amino acids. Per the germline V gene, CDR1 is MNHEY and CDR2 is SMNVEV (reference sequence). V dropped 2 bases and J dropped 8 bases, with 13 bases sitting between them. The CDR3 nucleotides read TGTGCCAGCAGTTTAGTCTCCGAGGGAAAGCCCCAGCATTTT. Encoded protein: CASSLVSEGKPQHF.

This rearrangement joins TRBV10-2 to TRBJ1-6; TRBD1 matches at 10 bases. The ends lost 0 bases at V and 5 bases at J; junction bases unmatched: 1. The V gene's germline CDR1 is WSHSY and CDR2 SAAADI. This CDR3 contains 16 residues. The CDR3 DNA is TGCGCCAGCAGTGAGTCGACAGGGGGCAATAATTCACCCCTCCACTTT. As protein: CASSESTGGNNSPLHF.

This chain connects TRBV5-4 to TRBJ2-2; 13 bases align to TRBD2. Germline assignment: CDR1 SGHNT and CDR2 YYREEE (reference sequence). Losses at the gene ends were 1 base for V and 6 bases for J; bases not matched to a gene: 6. This CDR3 region has 17 residues. The CDR3: CASSLCRTSGGPGELFF. The CDR3 bases are TGTGCCAGCAGCTTGTGCCGGACTAGCGGGGGCCCCGGGGAGCTGTTTTTT. Full variable domain (remainder filled in from reference TRBV5-4 and TRBJ2-2): ETGVTQSPTHLIKTRGQQVTLRCSSQSGHNTVSWYQQALGQGPQFIFQYYREEENGRGNFPPRFSGLQFPNYSSELNVNALELDDSALYLCASSLCRTSGGPGELFFGEGSRLTVL.

The rearrangement joins TRBV29-1 to TRBJ1-2, with TRBD1 identical over 8 bases. Unmatched junction bases numbered 4, after V lost 6 bases and J lost 4 bases. Germline CDR1 SQVTM, CDR2 ANQGSEA. The CDR3 contains 12 residues. The CDR3 DNA sequence: TGCAGCGTCCTCACAGGGGGCTATGGCTACACCTTC. Amino acid sequence: CSVLTGGYGYTF.

In regard to this clone: A junction boundary mismatches the germline segment, possibly from a read error. V usage is TRBV7-2 and J usage is TRBJ1-2, with D tentatively TRBD1 (5 bases). The germline gives CDR1 SGHTA, CDR2 FQGNSA. The CDR3 spans 17 residues. The CDR3 spells CASSLTPYRQEVYDYTF. The DNA for the CDR3 is TGTGCCAGCAGCTTAACCCCATACAGGCAAGAGGTCTATGACTACACCTTC.

V and J are TRBV4-3 and TRBJ1-1; 8 bases are a match to TRBD1. The V gene end was trimmed by 0 bases and the J gene end by 7 bases; junction bases not matched to a gene: 7. The germline V gene encodes CDR1 LGHNA and CDR2 YSLEER. The CDR3 runs to 15 residues. CDR3 nucleotides: TGCGCCAGCAGCCAAGACTGTTTGGACAGGGATGAAGCTTTCTTT. The encoded protein is CASSQDCLDRDEAFF.

The rearrangement uses TRBV4-3 and TRBJ2-1, with a tentative D call TRBD2 (5 bases). V gave up 3 bases and J gave up 1 base, with 16 bases separating them. The CDR3 consists of 17 residues. CDR1 and CDR2 (germline): LGHNA, YSLEER. In nucleotides, the CDR3 is TGCGCCAGCAGCCACCTGCCTTCGTGGAGGTCCTACAATGAGCAGTTCTTC. Translated, it gives CASSHLPSWRSYNEQFF.

The chain combines TRBV5-1 with TRBJ2-3; 10 nucleotides match TRBD1. This CDR3 has 16 residues. V trimming: 2 bases; J trimming: 4 bases; junction bases outside the gene matches: 7. From germline, CDR1 is SGHRS and CDR2 YFSETQ. The CDR3 is CASSFRDRGFADTQYF. As DNA, the CDR3 is TGCGCCAGCAGCTTTCGGGACAGGGGATTCGCAGATACGCAGTATTTT.

This chain links TRBV30 with TRBJ1-6; D gene ambiguous. The CDR3 consists of 15 residues. The germline V gene has CDR1 GTSNPN and CDR2 SVGIG (reference sequence). V gave up 7 bases and J gave up 0 bases, with 13 bases separating them. CDR3 sequence reads: CAYGGGSSYNSPLHF. The CDR3 region has the DNA TGTGCCTACGGAGGAGGGAGCTCCTATAATTCACCCCTCCACTTT.

There are a few counts of this clone. The rearrangement joins TRBV20-1 to TRBJ1-6; the D gene is possibly TRBD1 (5 bases). The CDR3 consists of 11 residues. V lost 3 bases and J lost 17, with 14 bases in between. CDR1 is DFQATT and CDR2 is SNEGSKA in the germline V gene (reference sequence). The CDR3 region is CSARFWGLIHF. DNA of the CDR3: TGCAGTGCTAGGTTTTGGGGACTTATCCACTTT.

The V call is TRBV25-1, the J call TRBJ1-4; 8 nucleotides line up with TRBD1. Germline lookup yields CDR1 MGHDK and CDR2 SYGVNS. The CDR3 is 17 residues long. V dropped 6 bases and J dropped 0; count of bases not matched to a gene: 9. CDR3 sequence reads: CASSVDRALATNEKLFF. The DNA for the CDR3 is TGTGCCAGCAGCGTGGACAGGGCACTCGCAACTAATGAAAAACTGTTTTTT.

The genes are TRBV28 and TRBJ1-3; D gene unclear. There are 18 residues in the CDR3. CDR1 is MDHEN, CDR2 SYDVKM, per germline. The ends were cut back, 5 bases at V and 0 bases at J, with 20 bases in the middle. CDR3 protein: CASSPPAGSNRSGNTIYF. The DNA for the CDR3 is TGTGCCAGCAGTCCCCCGGCAGGCTCCAACCGCTCTGGAAACACCATATATTTT.

The V gene is TRBV11-2, the J gene TRBJ1-4, with 7 bases lining up with TRBD1. CDR1 SGHAT and CDR2 FQNNGV come from the germline V gene. This CDR3 spans 18 amino acids. After removal of 5 bases from V and 4 bases from J, the junction contained 16 bases not matched to a gene. The CDR3 loop reads CASSNTRRGDSFNEKLFF. CDR3 nucleotide sequence: TGTGCCAGCAGCAACACTCGTAGGGGGGACAGCTTTAATGAAAAACTGTTTTTT. The full variable domain, its missing parts supplied by reference TRBV11-2 and TRBJ1-4, is EAGVAQSPRYKIIEKRQSVAFWCNPISGHATLYWYQQILGQGPKLLIQFQNNGVVDDSQLPKDRFSAERLKGVDSTLKIQPAKLEDSAVYLCASSNTRRGDSFNEKLFFGSGTQLSVL.

J is TRBJ2-3 and V is TRBV6-5, with no clear D. The ends were cut back, 6 bases at V and 5 bases at J, with 6 bases in the middle. In germline, CDR1 is MNHEY, CDR2 SVGAGI. This CDR3 comprises 11 residues. The CDR3 here is CASRREDTQYF. CDR3 sequence (DNA): TGTGCCAGCAGACGCGAAGATACGCAGTATTTT.

This clone was counted a single time. This CDR3 reads CASSGLIQHF. In nucleotides, the CDR3 is TGTGCCAGTAGTGGACTCATCCAGCATTTT. The chain couples TRBV19 to TRBJ1-5; D not resolved. This CDR3 comprises 10 residues. Germline V gene lookup returns CDR1 LNHDA and CDR2 SQIVND (reference sequence). The V end was cut by 5 bases, the J end by 12 bases, with 8 bases between.

This clone has a single count. The J gene is TRBJ1-3, the V gene TRBV19; D uncertain. The CDR3 totals 16 residues. The germline V gene has CDR1 LNHDA and CDR2 SQIVND (reference sequence). Trimming removed 1 base at V and 1 base at J, with 11 bases between. DNA for the CDR3: TGTGCCAGTAGTATAGCCCCCCGTTATTCTGGAAACACCATATATTTT. Protein sequence: CASSIAPRYSGNTIYF. Drawing the rest from reference TRBV19 and TRBJ1-3, the complete variable domain is DGGITQSPKYLFRKEGQNVTLSCEQNLNHDAMYWYRQDPGQGLRLIYYSQIVNDFQKGDIAEGYSVSREKKESFPLTVTSAQKNPTAFYLCASSIAPRYSGNTIYFGEGSWLTVV.

This clone was found once. V gene TRBV6-1 combines with J gene TRBJ2-7, with 8 bases identical to TRBD1. Trimming removed 0 bases from V and 4 bases from J; junction bases left unmatched: 8. Germline assignment: CDR1 MNHNS and CDR2 SASEGT. CDR3 length: 16 residues. Written as DNA, the CDR3 is TGTGCCAGCAGTGAAGCGAGGGCAGGGGGCGGGTACGAGCAGTACTTC. As protein: CASSEARAGGGYEQYF.

This sequence joins TRBV6-1 and TRBJ2-7; D may be TRBD1 (5 bases). Looked up from germline, CDR1 is MNHNS and CDR2 is SASEGT. This CDR3 region has 13 residues. Trimming removed 9 bases at V and 6 bases at J, with 18 bases between. CDR3 DNA sequence: TGTGCCAGTAAGATGGGGCAGGGCGGCGAGCAGTACTTC. As protein: CASKMGQGGEQYF.

The chain employs TRBV7-9 and TRBJ2-7, with 8 bases identical to TRBD1. The CDR3 is 13 amino acids. The V gene end was trimmed by 3 bases and the J gene end by 6 bases; junction bases not matched to a gene: 4. CDR1 is SEHNR, CDR2 FQNEAQ, per germline (reference sequence). CDR3 sequence (DNA): TGTGCCAGCAGCTTGGACAGGGCACTCGAGCAGTACTTC. This gives the protein CASSLDRALEQYF.